Below, 22 T cell receptor beta chains from the same sample are listed, as sequenced in a study of regulatory T cells in long-lasting Graves disease. Arm-PCR with iRepertoire HTBI primers amplified the CDR3 regions for these TCR beta libraries. Each CDR3 protein is one row after TCRdb ran MiXCR on the multiplex PCR reads. Altogether under 500,000 distinct CDR3 sequences are present, less than 25% being singletons, with the ten largest covering over 7.5%. Time point given: persistent/refractory GD, antithyroid drugs over 5 years with positive TRAb. PBMCs provided the RNA from which the TCR library was made. The specimen was peripheral blood mononuclear cells (PBMCs), collected when the disease was refractory, from a patient treated with antithyroid drugs. Receptors were obtained from a female donor with Graves disease.

The chain links TRBV9 to TRBJ2-2, with TRBD1 matching 7 bases. V trimming: 0 bases; J trimming: 0 bases; junction bases outside the gene matches: 11. CDR1 SGDLS and CDR2 YYNGEE come from the germline V gene. There are 19 residues in the CDR3. The CDR3, as DNA: TGTGCCAGCAGCGTAGAAAAAGTTTTGGGGACAGCGAACACCGGGGAGCTGTTTTTT. Protein product: CASSVEKVLGTANTGELFF.

Regarding this clonotype: A junction end diverges from the germline sequence, so it may reflect a read error. V usage is TRBV7-2 and J usage is TRBJ1-1; D uncertain. Germline V gene data show CDR1 as SGHTA and CDR2 as FQGNSA. This CDR3 comprises 13 residues. The CDR3 reads CASSFGNRTEAFF. CDR3 sequence (DNA): TGTGCTAGCAGCTTTGGAAACCGGACCGAAGCTTTCTTT.

This clonotype was seen a few times. The chain uses TRBV20-1 and TRBJ1-4; maybe TRBD1 (6 bases). This CDR3 is built from 15 residues. Germline V gene data show CDR1 as DFQATT and CDR2 as SNEGSKA (reference sequence). V was pared by 5 bases and J by 7 bases, with 20 bases between. The CDR3 spells CSALPLRGGGEKLFF. The CDR3 nucleotides read TGCAGTGCTTTACCACTCCGGGGAGGGGGTGAAAAACTGTTTTTT.

This clonotype has only a few counts. V usage is TRBV20-1 and J usage is TRBJ1-1; D perhaps matches TRBD1 (6 bases). CDR1 and CDR2 from the germline V gene are DFQATT and SNEGSKA (reference sequence). This CDR3 has 15 amino acids. V gave up 3 bases and J gave up 1 base, with 15 bases separating them. DNA of the CDR3: TGCAGTGCTAGCGAGGGGGGTGGGTGGAACACTGAAGCTTTCTTT. It codes for CSASEGGGWNTEAFF.

There are many counts of this clonotype. The gene calls are TRBV28 and TRBJ2-5; TRBD1 aligns across 9 bases. The germline V gene has CDR1 MDHEN and CDR2 SYDVKM. V was clipped by 5 bases and J by 7 bases; unmatched bases: 5. This CDR3 region has 13 residues. This chain's CDR3 is CASSLDRGRTQYF. The DNA of the CDR3 is TGTGCCAGCAGTCTGGACAGGGGACGGACCCAGTACTTC.

J is TRBJ2-4 and V is TRBV20-1, with D tentatively TRBD2 (7 bases). The CDR3 has 15 amino acids. The germline gives CDR1 DFQATT, CDR2 SNEGSKA (reference sequence). With 4 bases removed from V and 0 bases from J, the gap between germline ends came to 13 bases. The CDR3 DNA follows: TGCAGTGCTAAGAGGGGGGGAACAGCCAAAAACATTCAGTACTTC. Protein sequence: CSAKRGGTAKNIQYF.

This clonotype was seen at least ten times. The chain combines TRBV24-1 with TRBJ2-7; TRBD1 might be the D (6 bases). CDR1 is KGHDR, CDR2 SFDVKD, per germline. V shed 5 bases and J shed 4 bases, with 14 bases lying between them. The CDR3 has 14 amino acids. The CDR3 loop reads CATSGPGHIYEQYF. The CDR3 region has the DNA TGTGCCACCAGTGGACCGGGACACATTTACGAGCAGTACTTC.

A word on this clonotype: The CDR3 does not end in the conserved phenylalanine or tryptophan, so this is likely a read error. This chain links TRBV6-2 or TRBV6-3 with TRBJ1-1, with a possible D match to TRBD1 (5 bases). This CDR3 is built from 13 residues. V lost 8 bases to trimming and J lost 2 bases, with 12 bases between them. Germline V gives CDR1 MNHEY, CDR2 SVGEGT. The CDR3 DNA reads as TGTGCCAGCCGGGGGGTGAGAAACACTGAAGCTTTCTTA. This sequence encodes CASRGVRNTEAFL.

The chain joins TRBV28 to TRBJ2-1, with D possibly being TRBD1 or TRBD2 (5 bases each). V was pared by 7 bases and J by 8 bases, with 15 bases between. The CDR3 sequence is 13 residues long. Germline values: CDR1 MDHEN, CDR2 SYDVKM. CDR3 protein: CASKLPRGHEQFF. CDR3 nucleotide sequence: TGTGCCAGCAAATTACCCCGGGGCCATGAGCAGTTCTTC.

This clonotype was seen repeatedly, ten times or more. The chain's CDR3 is CASSQAYGENEKLFF. The CDR3 bases are TGTGCCAGCAGCCAAGCCTACGGGGAGAATGAAAAACTGTTTTTT. The chain uses TRBV3-1 and TRBJ1-4; no clear D gene. This CDR3 contains 15 residues. Trimming removed 1 base at V and 5 bases at J, with 11 bases between. The germline V gene encodes CDR1 LGHDT and CDR2 YNNKEL (reference sequence).

Many counts were recorded for this clonotype. The chain employs TRBV2 and TRBJ1-2; D may be TRBD1 (5 bases). Per the germline V gene, CDR1 is SNHLY and CDR2 is FYNNEI. Trimming shortened V by 2 bases and J by 6 bases, and 16 bases separated the two germline ends. This CDR3 region has 15 residues. The CDR3 reads CASSEKRHRIDGYTF. CDR3 nucleotides: TGTGCCAGCAGTGAAAAGCGCCACAGGATCGATGGCTACACCTTC.

The chain is built from TRBV5-1 and TRBJ2-5, with D maybe TRBD1 (5 bases). Germline V gene lookup returns CDR1 SGHRS and CDR2 YFSETQ. Trimming pared 5 bases from V and 0 bases from J, leaving 11 bases between. The CDR3 runs to 14 residues. The CDR3 spells CASSIDSYQETQYF. In nucleotides, the CDR3 is TGCGCCAGCAGTATAGACAGCTACCAAGAGACCCAGTACTTC.

The V gene is TRBV6-1, the J gene TRBJ1-3; D is perhaps TRBD1 (5 bases). The V gene lost 11 bases and the J gene lost 4 bases, with 21 bases spanning the gap. This CDR3 contains 15 residues. CDR1 and CDR2 from the germline V gene are MNHNS and SASEGT. As DNA, the CDR3 is TGTGCCGCGAGGAGGGACCCGGTTCCAGGAAACACCATATATTTT. Protein: CAARRDPVPGNTIYF.

This clonotype was found a few times. V is TRBV28 and J is TRBJ1-3, with no clear D. V was trimmed by 6 bases and J by 0 bases, leaving 6 bases between them. This CDR3 contains 13 residues. The germline CDR1 and CDR2 sequences are MDHEN and SYDVKM. Here the CDR3 reads CASSRYSGNTIYF. DNA for the CDR3: TGTGCCAGCAGCCGCTACTCTGGAAACACCATATATTTT.

This clonotype was recorded a few times. V usage is TRBV19 and J usage is TRBJ1-1, with D perhaps matching TRBD1 (6 bases). Per germline, CDR1 LNHDA and CDR2 SQIVND (reference sequence). This CDR3 is 14 amino acids long. Trimming removed 4 bases from V and 5 bases from J, with 14 bases in between. The CDR3 protein is CASSTRGTRTEAFF. DNA for the CDR3: TGTGCCAGTAGTACCAGGGGAACGAGGACTGAAGCTTTCTTT.

This clonotype has a count of ten or more. V and J are TRBV7-3 and TRBJ2-7; no reliable D call. CDR3 size: 13 residues. Germline loops: CDR1 SGHTA, CDR2 FQGTGA. V lost 5 bases and J 3 bases, leaving 11 bases between the germline ends. The DNA of the CDR3 is TGTGCCAGCAGCCAGACGTCGAGCTACGAGCAGTACTTC. This translates into CASSQTSSYEQYF. Together with reference TRBV7-3 and TRBJ2-7, the CDR3 gives the full variable domain: GAGVSQTPSNKVTEKGKYVELRCDPISGHTALYWYRQSLGQGPEFLIYFQGTGAADDSGLPNDRFFAVRPEGSVSTLKIQRTERGDSAVYLCASSQTSSYEQYFGPGTRLTVT.

This clonotype has only a few counts. The chain employs TRBV28 and TRBJ2-2, with a weak D call TRBD1 (8 bases). The length of the CDR3 is 20 residues. Trimming cost V 4 bases and J 5 bases, with 29 bases left between them. Germline V lookup: CDR1 MDHEN, CDR2 SYDVKM. The CDR3 sequence: CASSWAGGGKRGARTGELFF. For the CDR3, the DNA is TGTGCCAGCAGTTGGGCAGGGGGCGGTAAGCGGGGAGCCCGAACCGGGGAGCTGTTTTTT. The complete variable domain, with remaining parts taken from reference TRBV28 and TRBJ2-2, reads DVKVTQSSRYLVKRTGEKVFLECVQDMDHENMFWYRQDPGLGLRLIYFSYDVKMKEKGDIPEGYSVSREKKERFSLILESASTNQTSMYLCASSWAGGGKRGARTGELFFGEGSRLTVL.

The V gene is TRBV4-2, the J gene TRBJ2-2; D not certain. Per germline, CDR1 LGHNA and CDR2 YNFKEQ. CDR3 size: 16 residues. V lost 1 base, J lost 1 base, and 10 bases lay in between. The CDR3 sequence is CASSQGHYKNTGELFF. The DNA of the CDR3 is TGTGCCAGCAGCCAAGGACACTATAAGAACACCGGGGAGCTGTTTTTT.

This clonotype has more than one count but fewer than ten. J is TRBJ1-1 and V is TRBV7-9; D remains ambiguous. CDR3 length: 12 residues. V dropped 5 bases and J dropped 10 bases, with 14 bases sitting between them. Germline V gene sequence: CDR1 SEHNR, CDR2 FQNEAQ (reference sequence). The CDR3 nucleotides are TGTGCCAGCAGCCCGCTCCTTGAGGGAGCTTTCTTT. Translated: CASSPLLEGAFF.

V and J are TRBV6-2 or TRBV6-3 and TRBJ2-5; 10 bases match TRBD2. CDR1 is MNHEY and CDR2 is SVGEGT in the germline V gene. CDR3 length: 16 amino acids. Trimming took 0 bases from V and 5 from J; bases not matched to a gene: 6. The CDR3, as DNA: TGTGCCAGCAGTTACTCGAGGCTAGCGGGAGTGGAGACCCAGTACTTC. It specifies CASSYSRLAGVETQYF.

This clonotype appeared once. This sequence may be a read error, since a much larger clone differs from it by one base. The CDR3 ends on some other residue instead of the conserved phenylalanine or tryptophan, so this is likely a read error. V usage is TRBV6-2 or TRBV6-3 and J usage is TRBJ1-2; TRBD1 might be the D (5 bases). Trimming took 7 bases from V and 9 from J, leaving 12 bases between them. The CDR3 has 11 residues. Germline CDR1 is MNHEY and CDR2 is SVGEGT. CDR3 residues: CASKSGTSYTS. CDR3 in DNA: TGTGCCAGCAAGTCAGGGACCAGCTACACCTCC.

This clonotype appeared many times. The chain carries TRBV2 and TRBJ2-5, with 10 bases aligning to TRBD1. Germline trimming cut 6 bases from V and 3 bases from J; bases unmatched to any gene: 4. Germline V gene sequence: CDR1 SNHLY, CDR2 FYNNEI. The CDR3 has 14 amino acids. The chain's CDR3 is CASSMTGGEETQYF. Here the CDR3 DNA reads TGTGCCAGCAGCATGACAGGGGGCGAAGAGACCCAGTACTTC.